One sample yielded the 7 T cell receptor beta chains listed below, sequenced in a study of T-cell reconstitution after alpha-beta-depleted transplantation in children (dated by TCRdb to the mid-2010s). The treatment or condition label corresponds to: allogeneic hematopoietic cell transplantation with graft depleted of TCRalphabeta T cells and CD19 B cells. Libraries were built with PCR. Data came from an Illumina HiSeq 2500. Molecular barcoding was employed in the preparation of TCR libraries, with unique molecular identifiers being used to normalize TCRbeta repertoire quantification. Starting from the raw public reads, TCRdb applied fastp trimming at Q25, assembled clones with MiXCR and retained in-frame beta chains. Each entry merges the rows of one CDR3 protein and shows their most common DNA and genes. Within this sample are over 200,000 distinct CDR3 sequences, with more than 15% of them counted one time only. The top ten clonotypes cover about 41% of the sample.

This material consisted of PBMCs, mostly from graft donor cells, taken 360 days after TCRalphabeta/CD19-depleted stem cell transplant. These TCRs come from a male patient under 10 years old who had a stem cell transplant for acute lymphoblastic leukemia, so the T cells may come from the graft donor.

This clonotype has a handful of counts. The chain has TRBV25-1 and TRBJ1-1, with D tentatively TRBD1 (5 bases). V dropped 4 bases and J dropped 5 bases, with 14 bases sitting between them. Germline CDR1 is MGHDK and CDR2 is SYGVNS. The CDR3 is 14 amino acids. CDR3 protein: CASSARLEGTEAFF. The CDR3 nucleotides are TGTGCCAGCAGTGCTAGACTGGAGGGGACTGAAGCTTTCTTT.

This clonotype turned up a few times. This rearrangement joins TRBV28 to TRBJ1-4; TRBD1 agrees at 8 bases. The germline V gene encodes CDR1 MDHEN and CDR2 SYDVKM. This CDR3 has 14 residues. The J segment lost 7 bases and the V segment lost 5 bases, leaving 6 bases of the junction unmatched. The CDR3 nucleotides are TGTGCCAGCAGTCAGGGGGCCGTCGGTGAAAAACTGTTTTTT. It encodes CASSQGAVGEKLFF.

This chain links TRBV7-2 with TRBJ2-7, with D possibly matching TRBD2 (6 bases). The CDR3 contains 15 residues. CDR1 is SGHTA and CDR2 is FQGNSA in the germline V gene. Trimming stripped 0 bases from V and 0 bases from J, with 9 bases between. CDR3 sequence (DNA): TGTGCCAGCAGCTTAGCGGCGGGGTTCTCCTACGAGCAGTACTTC. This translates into CASSLAAGFSYEQYF.

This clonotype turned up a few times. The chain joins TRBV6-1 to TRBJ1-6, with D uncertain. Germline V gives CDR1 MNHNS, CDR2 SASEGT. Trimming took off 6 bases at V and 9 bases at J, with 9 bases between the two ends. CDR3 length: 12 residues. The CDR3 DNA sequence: TGTGCCAGCAGGAAGCAAGGTTCACCCCTCCACTTT. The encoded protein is CASRKQGSPLHF.

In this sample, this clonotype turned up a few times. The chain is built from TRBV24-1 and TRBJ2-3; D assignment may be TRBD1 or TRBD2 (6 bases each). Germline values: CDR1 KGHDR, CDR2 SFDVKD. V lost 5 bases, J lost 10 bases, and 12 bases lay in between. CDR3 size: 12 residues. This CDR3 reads CATSVPRGAQYF. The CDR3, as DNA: TGTGCCACCAGTGTCCCTAGGGGGGCGCAGTATTTT.

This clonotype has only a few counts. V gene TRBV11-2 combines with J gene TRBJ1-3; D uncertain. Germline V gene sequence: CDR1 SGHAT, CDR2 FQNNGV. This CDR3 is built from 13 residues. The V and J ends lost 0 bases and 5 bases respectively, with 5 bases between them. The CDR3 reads CASSLDLRNTIYF. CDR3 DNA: TGTGCCAGCAGCTTAGATTTGAGAAACACCATATATTTT. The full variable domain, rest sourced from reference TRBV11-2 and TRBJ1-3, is EAGVAQSPRYKIIEKRQSVAFWCNPISGHATLYWYQQILGQGPKLLIQFQNNGVVDDSQLPKDRFSAERLKGVDSTLKIQPAKLEDSAVYLCASSLDLRNTIYFGEGSWLTVV.

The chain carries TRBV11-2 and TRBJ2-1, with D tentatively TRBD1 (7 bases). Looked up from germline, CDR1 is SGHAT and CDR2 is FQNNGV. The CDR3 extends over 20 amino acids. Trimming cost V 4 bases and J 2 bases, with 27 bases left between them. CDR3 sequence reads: CASSYIPGGQGGFPYNEQFF. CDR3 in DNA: TGTGCCAGCAGCTACATTCCGGGTGGGCAGGGGGGATTCCCCTACAATGAGCAGTTCTTC.